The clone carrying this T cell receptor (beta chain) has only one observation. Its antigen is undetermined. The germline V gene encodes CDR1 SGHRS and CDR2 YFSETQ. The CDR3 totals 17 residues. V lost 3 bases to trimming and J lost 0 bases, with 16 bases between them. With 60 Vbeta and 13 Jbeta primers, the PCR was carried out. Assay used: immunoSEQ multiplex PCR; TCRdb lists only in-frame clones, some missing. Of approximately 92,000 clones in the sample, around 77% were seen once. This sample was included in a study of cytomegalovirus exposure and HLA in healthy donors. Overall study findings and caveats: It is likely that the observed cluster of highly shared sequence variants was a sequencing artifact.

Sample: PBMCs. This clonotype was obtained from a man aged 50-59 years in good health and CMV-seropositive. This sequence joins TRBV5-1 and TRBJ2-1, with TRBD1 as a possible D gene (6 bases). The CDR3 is CASSSSGTTSSYNEQFF. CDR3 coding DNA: TGCGCCAGCAGCTCGTCCGGGACAACCAGCTCCTACAATGAGCAGTTCTTC.